A selection of T cell receptor beta chains follows, all from one sample in a study of read filtering for tumor transcriptome and immune sequencing. Each CDR3 protein is one row after TCRdb ran MiXCR on the reads. Altogether 75,000 to 90,000 distinct CDR3 sequences are present, about 12% being singletons, with the ten largest covering about 15%. Sequencing was done on a sample of a population of CD138-negative cells sorted from bone marrow. All receptors derive from a donor older than 35 with multiple myeloma. Each CDR3 is given with its conserved first and last residue.

15 | TRBJ2-2 | TRBV7-9 | CASSFTGTSVGELFF
13 | TRBJ1-4 | TRBV19 | CASSITGGEKLFF
17 | TRBJ1-5 | TRBV20-1 | CSASQGGAVGSNQPQHF
14 | TRBJ2-2 | TRBV20-1 | CSARQGTNTGELFF
15 | TRBJ1-1 | TRBV2 | CASNRTPPGGTEAFF
14 | TRBJ2-1 | TRBV4-1 | CASSQGLAKAEQFF
11 | TRBJ2-7 | TRBV20-1 | CSASGWREQYF
15 | TRBJ1-4 | TRBV6-2/TRBV6-3 | CASRPRPTTNEKLFF
17 | TRBJ1-1 | TRBV30 | CAWSKRIGRTGGTEAFF
15 | TRBJ2-1 | TRBV6-5 | CASSFRTSGRHEQFF
13 | TRBJ2-2 | TRBV29-1 | CSVGVTGAGELFF
16 | TRBJ2-7 | TRBV27 | CASSLSMGDYPYEQYF
12 | TRBJ1-1 | TRBV29-1 | CSVMSMNTEAFF
13 | TRBJ2-2 | TRBV19 | CASSQGFTGELFF
15 | TRBJ2-7 | TRBV11-3 | CASSFGTSGTDEQYF
14 | TRBJ2-5 | TRBV29-1 | CSVGGAGVQETQYF
15 | TRBJ2-1 | TRBV5-1 | CASSLEDHSYNEQFF
14 | TRBJ1-1 | TRBV5-1 | CASSLAPANTEAFF
15 | TRBJ1-2 | TRBV12-3/TRBV12-4 | CASSPLRDSPYGYTF
14 | TRBJ2-3 | TRBV6-2/TRBV6-3 | CASSYGRVTDTQYF
15 | TRBJ2-5 | TRBV6-2/TRBV6-3 | CASSFSTSGRETQYF
14 | TRBJ2-1 | TRBV7-9 | CASSPGTGVYEQFF
13 | TRBJ2-3 | TRBV28 | CASSAPGADTQYF
13 | TRBJ2-3 | TRBV10-3 | CAIKGLAGDTQYF
12 | TRBJ2-3 | TRBV30 | CAWSVDRYTQYF
14 | TRBJ2-5 | TRBV2 | CASGSAGGGETQYF
13 | TRBJ1-1 | TRBV20-1 | CSARIGLNTEAFF
12 | TRBJ1-1 | TRBV20-1 | CSVGRQNTEAFF